This TCR beta chain was found in a study of beta chain features in type 1 diabetes. For the study at large: What patients shared with healthy donors was a similar profile of age, gender and cell yields.

Expressed TCRB transcripts were sequenced because the entire RNA isolate underwent reverse transcription. TCRdb keeps only in-frame clones here, not all; method: immunoSEQ multiplex PCR. The sample consists of hundreds of thousands of clones, roughly 11% of them appearing once. CDR3 length equals 13 residues. The germline CDR1 and CDR2 sequences are SGHTA and FQGNSA. Trimming took 3 bases from V and 5 from J, leaving 11 bases between them. Via CD45RO/CCR7/CD25/CD127/CD95/CD27, cells of the CD4+ naive, central memory, regulatory and stem cell-like memory subsets were sorted. Study-wide results and limits: PCR could preferentially amplify shorter templates, alike in patients and controls.

Concerning this clone itself: Its specificity is unknown.

Sequencing was carried out using naive CD4+ T cells from blood. The rearrangement joins TRBV7-2 to TRBJ2-7, with a possible D match to TRBD1 (5 bases). The origin of this receptor is a woman aged 30 to 39 in good health. In DNA form, the CDR3 reads TGTGCCAGCAGCTTGGCCAGGGTCGACGAGCAGTACTTC. Protein: CASSLARVDEQYF.